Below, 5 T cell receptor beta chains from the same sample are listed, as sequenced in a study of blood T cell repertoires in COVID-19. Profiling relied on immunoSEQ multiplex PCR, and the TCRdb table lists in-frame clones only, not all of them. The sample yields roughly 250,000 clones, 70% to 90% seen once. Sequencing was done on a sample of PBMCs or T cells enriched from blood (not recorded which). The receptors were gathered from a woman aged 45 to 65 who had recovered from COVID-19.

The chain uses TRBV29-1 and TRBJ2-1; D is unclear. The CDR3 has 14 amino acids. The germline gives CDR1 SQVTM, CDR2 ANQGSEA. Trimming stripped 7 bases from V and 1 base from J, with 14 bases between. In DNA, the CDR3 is TGCAGCGCCGAAGGTCCACAGTCCTACAATGAGCAGTTCTTC. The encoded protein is CSAEGPQSYNEQFF.

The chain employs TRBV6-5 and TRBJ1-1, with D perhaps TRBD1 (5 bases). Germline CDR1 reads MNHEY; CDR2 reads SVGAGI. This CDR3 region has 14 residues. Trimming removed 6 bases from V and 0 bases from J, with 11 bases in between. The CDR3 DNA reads TGTGCCAGCAGACTTGACAGAGTGAACACTGAAGCTTTCTTT. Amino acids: CASRLDRVNTEAFF.

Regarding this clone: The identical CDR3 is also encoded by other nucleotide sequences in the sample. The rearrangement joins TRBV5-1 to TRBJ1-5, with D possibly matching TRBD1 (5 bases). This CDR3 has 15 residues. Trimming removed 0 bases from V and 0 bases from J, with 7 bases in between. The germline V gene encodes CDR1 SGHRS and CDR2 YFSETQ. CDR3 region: CASSLGQSSNQPQHF. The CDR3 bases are TGCGCCAGCAGCTTGGGACAGAGTAGCAATCAGCCCCAGCATTTT.

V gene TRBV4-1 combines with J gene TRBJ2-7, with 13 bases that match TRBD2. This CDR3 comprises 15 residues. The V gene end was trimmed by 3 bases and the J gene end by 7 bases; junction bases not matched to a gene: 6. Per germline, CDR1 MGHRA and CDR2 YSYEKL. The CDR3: CASSQGLAGPLEQYF. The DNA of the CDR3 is TGCGCCAGCAGCCAGGGACTAGCGGGACCCTTAGAGCAGTACTTC.

CDR3 nucleotide sequence: TGTGCCAGCAGCAAAGTCTGGCAGGGGGCGTCCTATGGCTACACCTTC. Amino acid sequence: CASSKVWQGASYGYTF. The chain recombines TRBV21-1 with TRBJ1-2; the table gives TRBD1 as D, unverified against the DNA. TRBV21-1 is tagged as a pseudogene. The CDR3 runs to 16 residues.